These T cell receptor beta chains were read from a single sample in a study of OX40 agonist ivuxolimab in advanced cancers. Profiled with immunoSEQ multiplex PCR; TCRdb holds only in-frame clones, not every one. Of fewer than 85,000 clones listed, about nine tenths are singletons. The sequenced sample was CD4+ or CD8+ T cells sorted from blood, obtained in a trial of the OX40 agonist ivuxolimab. These receptors were obtained from an adult with an advanced solid tumor such as melanoma, head and neck, liver or kidney cancer. Each CDR3 is given with its conserved first and last residue. A D gene is named only where the DNA matches it firmly. Expanded clones get a size class; other rows say once, few or many, or leave the size out.

abundance	d_gene	v_gene	j_gene	CDR3nt	CDR3aa
NA	NA	TRBV6-5	TRBJ1-2	TGTGCCAGCAGTCCCATCCCTGCGGGGCCCTATGGCTACACCTTC	CASSPIPAGPYGYTF
few	TRBD1	TRBV25-1	TRBJ1-5	TGTGCCAGCAGCAACGACAGGGACGTGGGGAAGCCCCAGCATTTT	CASSNDRDVGKPQHF
NA	NA	TRBV5-1	TRBJ2-1	TGCGCCAGCAGCTACTCCTTCTCCTACAATGAGCAGTTCTTC	CASSYSFSYNEQFF
NA	TRBD2	TRBV27	TRBJ2-7	TGTGCCAGCAGTCTCCAGCGGGGACCCTACGAGCAGTACTTC	CASSLQRGPYEQYF
NA	NA	TRBV28	TRBJ2-7	TGTGCCAGCAGTTTCGGCAGGGCTCCCTACGAGCAGTACTTC	CASSFGRAPYEQYF
NA	TRBD2	TRBV7-6	TRBJ2-3	TGTGCCAGCAGCTTCTACGGCGGGGGATTAACAGATACGCAGTATTTT	CASSFYGGGLTDTQYF
NA	NA	TRBV6-4	TRBJ2-1	TGTGCCAGCAGTGACTCGACGTCCGGAAGTGAGCAGTTCTTC	CASSDSTSGSEQFF
NA	TRBD1	TRBV5-1	TRBJ2-2	TGCGCCAGCAGCTTGGGAGGGGGCGCATATAACACCGGGGAGCTGTTTTTT	CASSLGGGAYNTGELFF
once	NA	TRBV5-6	TRBJ2-1	TGTGCCAGCAGCCCCTACGACAGGGCGGGGTACAATGAGCAGTTCTTC	CASSPYDRAGYNEQFF
NA	NA	TRBV10-3	TRBJ2-3	TGTGCCATCAGTGACGACCCAGCTGGTACAGATACGCAGTATTTT	CAISDDPAGTDTQYF
NA	NA	TRBV27	TRBJ2-7	TGTGCCAGCAGTCTTTCCCAGGGTGGGTACGAGCAGTACTTC	CASSLSQGGYEQYF
NA	NA	TRBV4-1	TRBJ1-1	TGCGCCAGCAGCCAAAACCCCAGGGGCCAGAACACTGAAGCTTTCTTT	CASSQNPRGQNTEAFF
NA	NA	TRBV5-1	TRBJ2-7	TGCGCCAGCAGCTTGGGACAGAACTACGAGCAGTACTTC	CASSLGQNYEQYF
few	NA	TRBV6-6	TRBJ1-5	TGTGCCAGTGGACGGTATAGCAATCAGCCCCAGCATTTT	CASGRYSNQPQHF
NA	TRBD1	TRBV7-3	TRBJ1-5	TGTGCCAGCAGCTTAGCACAGGGGCCTAGTCAGCCCCAGCATTTT	CASSLAQGPSQPQHF
NA	TRBD2	TRBV27	TRBJ2-1	TGTGCCAGCAGTGATAATTCGGGAGGGAATGAGCAGTTCTTC	CASSDNSGGNEQFF
NA	NA	TRBV27	TRBJ2-7	TGTGCCAGCGGCCCGTCCGCCAAGCAGTACTTC	CASGPSAKQYF
NA	TRBD1	TRBV27	TRBJ2-5	TGTGCCAGCAGGACAGGGTGGGAGACCCAGTACTTC	CASRTGWETQYF
NA	TRBD1	TRBV7-9	TRBJ2-7	TGTGCCAGCAGCTCCGGGACAGGGTGGCCCGAGCAGTACTTC	CASSSGTGWPEQYF
NA	NA	TRBV7-9	TRBJ2-7	TGTGCCAGCAGCTTAGGTCCCCAGGGCACCTACGAGCAGTACTTC	CASSLGPQGTYEQYF
NA	TRBD1	TRBV27	TRBJ1-4	TGTGCCAGCAGTTTATCAGCAGGGGGGGAAAAACTGTTTTTT	CASSLSAGGEKLFF
NA	TRBD2	TRBV6-5	TRBJ2-1	TGTGCCAGCAGCACGGGGGGCTCCTACAATGAGCAGTTCTTC	CASSTGGSYNEQFF
NA	NA	TRBV10-2	TRBJ2-1	TGCGCCAGCAGTGAAAAGTACTCCTACAATGAGCAGTTCTTC	CASSEKYSYNEQFF
NA	NA	TRBV2	TRBJ2-7	TGTGCCAGCAGTGAAGCGCTTCTAAACTTCTCGTACGAGCAGTACTTC	CASSEALLNFSYEQYF
NA	TRBD2	TRBV28	TRBJ2-1	TGTGCCAGCAGGTGGTGGGAGGGCGATGAGCAGTTCTTC	CASRWWEGDEQFF
NA	NA	TRBV7-9	TRBJ2-7	TGTGCCAGCAGCCACAGGGATCTCTACGAGCAGTACTTC	CASSHRDLYEQYF
NA	TRBD1	TRBV5-8	TRBJ1-5	TGTGCCAGCAGCCTGTTAACAGGGGGCGGTGATAGCAATCAGCCCCAGCATTTT	CASSLLTGGGDSNQPQHF
once	NA	TRBV6-6	TRBJ2-7	TGTGCCAGCAGTTATAAGGGGTTCTACGAGCAGTACTTC	CASSYKGFYEQYF
NA	NA	TRBV15	TRBJ1-4	TGTGCCACCAGCAGAGAGTCAGGAGATGAAAAACTGTTTTTT	CATSRESGDEKLFF
NA	TRBD2	TRBV5-6	TRBJ2-7	TGTGCCAGCAGTTACCCGGGAGGAGACGAGCAGTACTTC	CASSYPGGDEQYF
once	TRBD2	TRBV19	TRBJ2-7	TGTGCCAGTAGTTCGGCGGGGGGCAGCTACGAGCAGTACTTC	CASSSAGGSYEQYF
NA	TRBD1	TRBV19	TRBJ2-7	TGTGCCAGTACCACCGGGACAGGGAGCTACGAGCAGTACTTC	CASTTGTGSYEQYF
NA	NA	TRBV6-1	TRBJ1-5	TGTGCCAGCAGTGAAGGCGGTTATAGCAATCAGCCCCAGCATTTT	CASSEGGYSNQPQHF
NA	TRBD1	TRBV5-6	TRBJ2-7	TGTGCCAGCAGCCCGGGGACAGCCTACGAGCAGTACTTC	CASSPGTAYEQYF
NA	NA	TRBV14	TRBJ2-3	TGTGCCAGCAGCCAAGATTTATTTGTGGATACGCAGTATTTT	CASSQDLFVDTQYF
NA	NA	TRBV6-6	TRBJ1-2	TGTGCCAGCAGCCCGGCCGCAAACTATGGCTACACCTTC	CASSPAANYGYTF
NA	NA	TRBV5-5	TRBJ2-1	TGTGCCAGCAGCTTGGATGTAGTGGGTGAGCAGTTCTTC	CASSLDVVGEQFF
NA	NA	TRBV27	TRBJ2-5	TGTGCCAGCAGTCCCCGGACTACCCAGGAGACCCAGTACTTC	CASSPRTTQETQYF
NA	NA	TRBV7-9	TRBJ2-7	TGTGCCAGCAGGTCGGCTCAGGGGGGGCACTACGAGCAGTACTTC	CASRSAQGGHYEQYF
NA	NA	TRBV15	TRBJ1-1	TGTGCCACAGGAGGGAGAGGGAACACTGAAGCTTTCTTT	CATGGRGNTEAFF
NA	NA	TRBV27	TRBJ1-1	TGTGCCAGCAGACCTCCCCAGGGACACACTGAAGCTTTCTTT	CASRPPQGHTEAFF
NA	TRBD2	TRBV10-3	TRBJ2-1	TGTGCCATGGGAGCGGGGAGCAATGAGCAGTTCTTC	CAMGAGSNEQFF
NA	NA	TRBV7-9	TRBJ2-7	TGTGCCAGCAGCCCGAGAGGGGAGGGGGTATACGAGCAGTACTTC	CASSPRGEGVYEQYF
NA	TRBD2	TRBV5-6	TRBJ2-3	TGTGCCAGCAGCTTGGATGGGCTAGCGGGTAGCACAGATACGCAGTATTTT	CASSLDGLAGSTDTQYF
NA	TRBD2	TRBV7-9	TRBJ2-7	TGTGCCAGCAGGGGTCGACTAGCGGGGGTCTACGAGCAGTACTTC	CASRGRLAGVYEQYF
NA	TRBD1	TRBV14	TRBJ2-7	TGTGCCAGCAGCCAACTAGGACAGGGGGTCCAAGAGCAGTACTTC	CASSQLGQGVQEQYF
NA	NA	TRBV27	TRBJ2-3	TGTGCCAGCAGTTTCGGTTATTCCACAGATACGCAGTATTTT	CASSFGYSTDTQYF
NA	NA	TRBV5-6	TRBJ1-1	TGTGCCAGCAGCTTCGACCGTAACACTGAAGCTTTCTTT	CASSFDRNTEAFF